This paragraph reports one TCR beta chain. CDR1 SGHRS and CDR2 YFSETQ come from the germline V gene. The CDR3 has 15 residues. V gave up 0 bases and J gave up 4 bases, with 13 bases separating them. These data come from a study of T-cell reconstitution after alpha-beta-depleted transplantation in children. Preparation of the TCRbeta library was carried out with unique molecular identifiers. TCRdb called the PCR reads again in MiXCR, with one record for every CDR3 protein. The sample carries 350,000 to 450,000 distinct CDR3 sequences, about an eighth recorded once. The chain recombines TRBV5-1 with TRBJ2-5; D could derive from TRBD1 or TRBD2 (5 bases each). The material was PBMCs, obtained from the stem cell graft. The sequence derives from a human donor who donated a stem cell graft to a child with Fanconi anemia. Written as DNA, the CDR3 is TGCGCCAGCAGCTTGGGTCGGGACCCAATAGAGACCCAGTACTTC. Its protein is CASSLGRDPIETQYF.